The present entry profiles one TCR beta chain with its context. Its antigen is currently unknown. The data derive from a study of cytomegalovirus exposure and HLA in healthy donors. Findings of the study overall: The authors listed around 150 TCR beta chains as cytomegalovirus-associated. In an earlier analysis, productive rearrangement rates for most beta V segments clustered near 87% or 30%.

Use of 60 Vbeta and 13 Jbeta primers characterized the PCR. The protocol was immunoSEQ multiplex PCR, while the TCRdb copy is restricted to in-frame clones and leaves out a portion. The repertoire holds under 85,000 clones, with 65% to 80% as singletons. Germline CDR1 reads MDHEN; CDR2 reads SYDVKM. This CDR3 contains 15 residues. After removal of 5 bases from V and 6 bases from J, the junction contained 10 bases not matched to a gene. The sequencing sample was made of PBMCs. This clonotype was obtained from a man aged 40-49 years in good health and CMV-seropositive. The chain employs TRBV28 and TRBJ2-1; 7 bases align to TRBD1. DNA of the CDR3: TGTGCCAGCAGTCCTTCGACAGGGTCGGTCAATGAGCAGTTCTTC. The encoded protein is CASSPSTGSVNEQFF.